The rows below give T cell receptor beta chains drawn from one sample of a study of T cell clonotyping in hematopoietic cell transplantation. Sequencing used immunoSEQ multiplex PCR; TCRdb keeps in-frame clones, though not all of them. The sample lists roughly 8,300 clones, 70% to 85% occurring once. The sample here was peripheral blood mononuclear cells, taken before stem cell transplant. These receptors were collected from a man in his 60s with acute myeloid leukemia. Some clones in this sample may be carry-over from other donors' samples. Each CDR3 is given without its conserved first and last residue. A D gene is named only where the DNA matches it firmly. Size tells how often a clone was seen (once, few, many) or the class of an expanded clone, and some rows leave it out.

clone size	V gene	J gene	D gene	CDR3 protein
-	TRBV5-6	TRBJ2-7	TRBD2	ASSPGLAEGQY
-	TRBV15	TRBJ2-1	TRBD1	ATSDGTGGYEQF
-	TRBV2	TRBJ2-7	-	ASSDWGLSSYEQY
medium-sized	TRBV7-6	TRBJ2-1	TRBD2	ASSPRARWEGSSYNEQF
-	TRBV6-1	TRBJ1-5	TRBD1	ASSVQGTSNQPQH
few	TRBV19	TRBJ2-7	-	ASSMAGEGEQY
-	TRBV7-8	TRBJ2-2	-	ASSLVGDTGELF
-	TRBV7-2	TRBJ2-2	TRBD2	ASSPAAGGRTGELF
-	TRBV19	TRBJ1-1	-	ASSGYRTGNTEAF
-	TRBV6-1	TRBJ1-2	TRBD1	ASSEVSGGIGYT
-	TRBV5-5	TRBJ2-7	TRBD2	ASSWTSGGSYEQY
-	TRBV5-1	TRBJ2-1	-	ASSLRTKGEGEQF
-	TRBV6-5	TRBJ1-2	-	ASRRGGYGYT
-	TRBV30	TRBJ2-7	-	AWSTPSWGGSYEQY
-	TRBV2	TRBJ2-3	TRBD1	ASSVMDRADTQY
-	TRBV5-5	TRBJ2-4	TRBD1	ASSLYGQGKNIQY
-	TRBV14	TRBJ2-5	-	ASSQGSGGTQY
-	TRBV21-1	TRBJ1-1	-	ASSQTPGGRGTEAF
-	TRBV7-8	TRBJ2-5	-	ASSLAGYQETQY
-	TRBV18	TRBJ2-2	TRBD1	ASSPDRASSAGELF
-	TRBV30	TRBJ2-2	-	ACQRDTFTGELF
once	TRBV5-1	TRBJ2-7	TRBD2	ASSPGGGLYEQY
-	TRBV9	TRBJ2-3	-	ASSVTSSSDTQY
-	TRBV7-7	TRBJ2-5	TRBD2	ASSQGLAGAETQY
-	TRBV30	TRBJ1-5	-	AWRGSGQTNQPQH
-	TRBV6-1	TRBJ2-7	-	ASSRGPYEQY
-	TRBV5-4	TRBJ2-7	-	ASSLGQNIWEQY
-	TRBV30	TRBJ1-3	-	AWSAGTGGNTIY
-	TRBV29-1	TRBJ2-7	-	SVEDVRDEQY
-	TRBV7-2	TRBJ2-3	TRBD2	ASRMTSGTDTQY
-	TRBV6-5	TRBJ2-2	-	ASTPGARTGELF
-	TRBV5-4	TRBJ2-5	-	ASSLGGVQETQY
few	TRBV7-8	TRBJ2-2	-	ASSLVGQTGELF
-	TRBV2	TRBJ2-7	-	ASSEALPISSYEQY
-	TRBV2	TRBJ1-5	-	ASGEVNSNQPQH
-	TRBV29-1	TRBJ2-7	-	SGGADYEQY
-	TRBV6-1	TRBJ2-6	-	ASTALSSGANVLT
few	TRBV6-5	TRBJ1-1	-	ASSYGGTEAF
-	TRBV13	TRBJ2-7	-	ASSPPLGENPHDEQY
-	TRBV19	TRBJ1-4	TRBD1	ASTAGTGVEKLF
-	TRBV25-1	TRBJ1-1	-	ASTARELSAAF
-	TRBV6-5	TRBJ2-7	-	ASKIDETTSYEQY
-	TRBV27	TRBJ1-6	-	ASSQGWGNSYNSPLH
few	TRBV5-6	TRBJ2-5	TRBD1	ATQPGQGRETQY
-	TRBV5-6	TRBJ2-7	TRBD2	ASSFRFGGGASEQY
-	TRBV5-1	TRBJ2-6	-	ASSLPGTEALSGANVLT